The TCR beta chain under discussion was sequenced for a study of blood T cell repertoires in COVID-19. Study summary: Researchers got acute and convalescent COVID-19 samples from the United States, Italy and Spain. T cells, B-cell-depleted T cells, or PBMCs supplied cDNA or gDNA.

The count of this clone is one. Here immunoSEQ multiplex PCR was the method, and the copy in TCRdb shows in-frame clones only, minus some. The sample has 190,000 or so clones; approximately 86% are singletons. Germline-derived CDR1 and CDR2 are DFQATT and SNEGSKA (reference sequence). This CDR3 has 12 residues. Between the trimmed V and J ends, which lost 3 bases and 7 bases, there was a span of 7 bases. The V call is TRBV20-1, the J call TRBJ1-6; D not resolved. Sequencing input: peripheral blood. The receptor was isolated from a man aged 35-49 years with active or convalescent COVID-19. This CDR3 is CSASRLNSPLHF. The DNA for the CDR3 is TGCAGTGCTAGTAGACTGAATTCACCCCTCCACTTT.